The clone carrying this TCR beta chain was seen ten or more times. Germline assignment: CDR1 DFQATT and CDR2 SNEGSKA (reference sequence). With 0 bases removed from V and 1 base from J, the gap between germline ends came to 13 bases. The CDR3 length is 15 residues. Via MiXCR, TCRdb re-called the 5' RACE reads, giving one row per CDR3 protein. This sample yields a few hundred thousand distinct CDR3 sequences, of which 11% are seen a single time; roughly 9% belongs to the top ten. These data belong to a study of CD8 T cells in ankylosing spondylitis. This receptor was identified in a female donor with ankylosing spondylitis or in good health (not recorded which). The chain recombines TRBV20-1 with TRBJ2-7, with D unresolved. Sample: blood, either unsorted or a sorted T cell fraction (not recorded which). The CDR3 DNA follows: TGCAGTGCTAGAGATGCGTCGGCAGGTTCCTACGAGCAGTACTTC. It codes for CSARDASAGSYEQYF.